The 25 T cell receptor beta chains presented below share a single source sample, sequenced in a study of OX40 agonist ivuxolimab in advanced cancers. Repertoires were generated with immunoSEQ multiplex PCR, while TCRdb's copy carries only in-frame clones and drops some. The sample holds tens of thousands of clones; 90% are singletons and the top ten take 0.25% to 0.35%. Sequenced material: CD4+ or CD8+ T cells sorted from blood, taken in a trial of the OX40 agonist ivuxolimab. The receptors were sampled from an adult with an advanced solid tumor such as melanoma, head and neck, liver or kidney cancer.

The CDR3 DNA sequence: TGTGCCAGCAGCCCCGAGGGGAATCAGCCCCAGCATTTT. It translates to CASSPEGNQPQHF. J is TRBJ1-5 and V is TRBV27, with D perhaps TRBD1 (5 bases). V lost 6 bases to trimming and J lost 4 bases, with 10 bases between them. This CDR3 has 13 residues. CDR1 is MNHEY and CDR2 is SMNVEV in the germline V gene (reference sequence).

About this clone: The identical CDR3 is also encoded by other nucleotide sequences in the sample. The J gene is TRBJ2-5, the V gene TRBV18; D call uncertain. Trimming shortened V by 3 bases and J by 5 bases, and 4 bases separated the two germline ends. Germline V gene lookup returns CDR1 KGHSH and CDR2 LQKENI. CDR3 length: 11 amino acids. Here the CDR3 reads CASSPEETQYF. In nucleotides, the CDR3 is TGTGCCAGCTCACCTGAGGAGACCCAGTACTTC.

The rearrangement joins TRBV6-1 to TRBJ1-5; TRBD1 aligns across 8 bases. The V and J ends lost 10 bases and 5 bases, in that order; junction bases with no gene match: 10. This CDR3 contains 14 residues. Germline CDR1 reads MNHNS; CDR2 reads SASEGT. The CDR3 loop is CATPPDREDQPQHF. The CDR3 bases are TGTGCCACGCCTCCGGACAGGGAGGATCAGCCCCAGCATTTT.

The sample holds one count of this clone. A read error may produce the germline difference seen at one junction end. The chain recombines TRBV6-1 with TRBJ1-2, with TRBD1 matching over 8 bases. This CDR3 has 14 amino acids. Looked up from germline, CDR1 is MNHNS and CDR2 is SASEGT. CDR3 region: CASREAGGGYGYTF. As DNA, the CDR3 is TGTGCCAGCAGAGAAGCAGGGGGCGGCTATGGCTACACCTTC.

V usage is TRBV19 and J usage is TRBJ2-1; D uncertain. The CDR3 loop spans 13 amino acids. V was shortened by 3 bases and J by 6 bases, with 9 bases between the two germline ends. In germline, CDR1 is LNHDA, CDR2 SQIVND (reference sequence). This chain's CDR3 is CASSIWAANEQFF. The CDR3 DNA sequence: TGTGCCAGTAGTATTTGGGCTGCCAATGAGCAGTTCTTC.

The rearrangement joins TRBV6-5 to TRBJ1-5; 9 positions agree with TRBD1. The V segment lost 6 bases and the J segment 5 bases; nucleotides outside the gene matches: 8. The CDR3 extends over 15 amino acids. Germline values: CDR1 MNHEY, CDR2 SVGAGI. The CDR3 spells CASRETGGWDQPQHF. CDR3 nucleotides: TGTGCCAGCAGGGAAACAGGGGGCTGGGATCAGCCCCAGCATTTT.

The chain uses TRBV5-4 and TRBJ1-4, with 10 nucleotides matching TRBD1. The CDR3 totals 14 residues. The J segment lost 8 bases and the V segment lost 3 bases, leaving 4 bases of the junction unmatched. Germline V gene lookup returns CDR1 SGHNT and CDR2 YYREEE (reference sequence). In DNA form, the CDR3 reads TGTGCCAGCAGCTCCGACAGGGGGCGAGAAAAACTGTTTTTT. It encodes CASSSDRGREKLFF.

V usage is TRBV18 and J usage is TRBJ2-5; 15 bases are a match to TRBD2. This CDR3 is built from 16 residues. V lost 5 bases and J lost 2; bases outside the gene matches: 3. CDR1 and CDR2 from the germline V gene are KGHSH and LQKENI. DNA for the CDR3: TGTGCCAGCTCATCCGGACTAGCGGGGGGGCAAGAGACCCAGTACTTC. This gives the protein CASSSGLAGGQETQYF. Full variable domain (remainder filled in from reference TRBV18 and TRBJ2-5): NAGVMQNPRHLVRRRGQEARLRCSPMKGHSHVYWYRQLPEEGLKFMVYLQKENIIDESGMPKERFSAEFPKEGPSILRIQQVVRGDSAAYFCASSSGLAGGQETQYFGPGTRLLVL.

V and J are TRBV28 and TRBJ2-7; 9 nucleotides line up with TRBD1. V was pared by 5 bases and J by 5 bases, with 4 bases of the junction left unmatched. CDR1 is MDHEN, CDR2 SYDVKM, per germline. This CDR3 is 13 amino acids long. CDR3 in amino acids: CASSLGQGHEQYV. CDR3 sequence (DNA): TGTGCCAGCAGTCTTGGACAGGGGCACGAGCAGTACGTC.

The chain joins TRBV2 to TRBJ1-6, with 7 positions matching TRBD1. Germline loops: CDR1 SNHLY, CDR2 FYNNEI. After removal of 3 bases from V and 7 bases from J, the junction contained 6 bases not matched to a gene. The CDR3 contains 15 residues. The CDR3 spells CASSDQGGKNSPLHF. CDR3 DNA sequence: TGTGCCAGCAGTGACCAGGGGGGGAAGAATTCACCCCTCCACTTT.

Only one count was recorded for this clone. This rearrangement joins TRBV2 to TRBJ1-1; D is possibly TRBD1 (6 bases). The CDR3 totals 14 residues. V was shortened by 6 bases and J by 3 bases, with 14 bases between the two germline ends. Germline loops: CDR1 SNHLY, CDR2 FYNNEI. CDR3 in amino acids: CASSERPGDTEAFF. The CDR3 nucleotides are TGTGCCAGCAGCGAGAGGCCAGGGGACACTGAAGCTTTCTTT. The entire variable domain, with the rest obtained from reference TRBV2 and TRBJ1-1, is as follows: EPEVTQTPSHQVTQMGQEVILRCVPISNHLYFYWYRQILGQKVEFLVSFYNNEISEKSEIFDDQFSVERPDGSNFTLKIRSTKLEDSAMYFCASSERPGDTEAFFGQGTRLTVV.

The chain is built from TRBV7-2 and TRBJ1-4, with unresolved D. The germline V and J ends were trimmed by 5 bases and 0 bases, with 7 bases remaining between them. Germline CDR1 reads SGHTA; CDR2 reads FQGNSA. The CDR3 has 14 amino acids. The CDR3 coding sequence is TGTGCCAGCAGCCCACGTCCAACTAATGAAAAACTGTTTTTT. Protein: CASSPRPTNEKLFF.

The sample holds one count of this clone. CDR3 protein: CASSLVPGPNQPQHF. CDR3 DNA: TGCGCCAGCAGCTTGGTTCCTGGGCCCAATCAGCCCCAGCATTTT. The chain couples TRBV5-1 to TRBJ1-5; no definite D call. This CDR3 region has 15 residues. The V gene's germline CDR1 is SGHRS and CDR2 YFSETQ. V lost 0 bases and J lost 3, with 10 bases in between.

V usage is TRBV28 and J usage is TRBJ1-4; 12 bases align to TRBD1. V shed 5 bases, J shed 4 bases, and the junction held 11 bases outside the gene matches. The CDR3 covers 18 residues. Germline CDR1 and CDR2: MDHEN and SYDVKM. CDR3 DNA: TGTGCCAGCAGTAAGGGACAGGGGGCGAAGGGTGGTAATGAAAAACTGTTTTTT. This codes for CASSKGQGAKGGNEKLFF.

The rearrangement joins TRBV10-3 to TRBJ1-3, with 9 bases aligning to TRBD1. CDR1 is ENHRY and CDR2 is SYGVKD in the germline V gene. Trimming at V came to 6 bases and at J to 4 bases, leaving 10 bases not matched to a gene. The CDR3 runs to 16 residues. The CDR3: CAIREQQGAEGNTIYF. The CDR3 coding sequence is TGTGCCATCAGGGAACAACAGGGGGCGGAGGGAAACACCATATATTTT.

Notes on this clone: Different DNA sequences within this sample yield the same CDR3. Here the CDR3 reads CASSLGTGSTGELFF. CDR3 nucleotide sequence: TGTGCCAGCAGCCTCGGGACAGGGAGCACCGGGGAGCTGTTTTTT. The chain joins TRBV7-9 to TRBJ2-2, with TRBD1 identical over 9 bases. V was clipped by 5 bases and J by 4 bases; unmatched bases: 5. In germline, CDR1 is SEHNR, CDR2 FQNEAQ (reference sequence). The CDR3 contains 15 residues.

This clone was observed many times. The rearrangement uses TRBV5-1 and TRBJ1-2; no reliable D call. CDR3 size: 14 residues. Germline-derived CDR1 and CDR2 are SGHRS and YFSETQ. V lost 1 base and J lost 2, with 9 bases in between. CDR3 protein: CASSLPELNYGYTF. The CDR3 region has the DNA TGCGCCAGCAGCTTGCCAGAACTCAACTATGGCTACACCTTC.

The chain combines TRBV2 with TRBJ2-1, with D possibly matching TRBD2 (6 bases). V was trimmed by 6 bases and J by 6 bases, leaving 24 bases between them. Germline V gene sequence: CDR1 SNHLY, CDR2 FYNNEI. CDR3 size: 17 residues. CDR3 amino acids: CASRGSSGLSDSNEQFF. CDR3 nucleotide sequence: TGTGCCAGCAGGGGTAGTAGCGGCCTCTCAGATTCCAATGAGCAGTTCTTC.

The chain uses TRBV5-6 and TRBJ1-2, with 10 bases fitting TRBD1. The CDR3 runs to 17 residues. V lost 4 bases to trimming and J lost 0 bases; unmatched junction nucleotides: 9. Germline CDR1 reads SGHDT; CDR2 reads YYEEEE. This CDR3 reads CASSLRTGGSANYGYTF. The CDR3 DNA reads as TGTGCCAGCAGCCTGCGGACAGGGGGGTCAGCTAACTATGGCTACACCTTC. The full variable domain, with the rest looked up from reference TRBV5-6 and TRBJ1-2, is DAGVTQSPTHLIKTRGQQVTLRCSPKSGHDTVSWYQQALGQGPQFIFQYYEEEERQRGNFPDRFSGHQFPNYSSELNVNALLLGDSALYLCASSLRTGGSANYGYTFGSGTRLTVV.

J is TRBJ2-5 and V is TRBV20-1; D is undetermined. Trimming removed 3 bases at V and 5 bases at J, with 7 bases between. This CDR3 comprises 11 residues. Per germline, CDR1 DFQATT and CDR2 SNEGSKA (reference sequence). The CDR3 spells CSARHDETQYF. The CDR3 nucleotides read TGCAGTGCTAGGCACGACGAGACCCAGTACTTC.

The chain uses TRBV18 and TRBJ1-1, with TRBD1 as a possible D gene (5 bases). V was clipped by 8 bases and J by 5 bases, with 21 bases between them. Per the germline V gene, CDR1 is KGHSH and CDR2 is LQKENI. CDR3 length: 15 amino acids. The CDR3 DNA is TGTGCCAGCCTTAGGTCCGGGACTGTACGGACTGAAGCTTTCTTT. Protein sequence: CASLRSGTVRTEAFF.

This clone was recorded a few times. This rearrangement joins TRBV27 to TRBJ1-6, with unresolved D. Trimming removed 3 bases from V and 0 bases from J, with 6 bases in between. The CDR3 extends over 15 amino acids. CDR1 is MNHEY, CDR2 SMNVEV, per germline (reference sequence). CDR3 bases: TGTGCCAGCAGTTTTAAGGTCTCCTATAATTCACCCCTCCACTTT. This encodes CASSFKVSYNSPLHF.

The rearrangement joins TRBV7-3 to TRBJ1-2; D gene unclear. There are 15 residues in the CDR3. V gave up 5 bases and J gave up 0 bases, with 13 bases separating them. Looked up from germline, CDR1 is SGHTA and CDR2 is FQGTGA. The DNA for the CDR3 is TGTGCCAGCAGCCTGGACGGAGAAGCTAACTATGGCTACACCTTC. It specifies CASSLDGEANYGYTF.

V and J are TRBV5-4 and TRBJ2-3, with a weak D call TRBD1 (6 bases). The germline V and J ends were trimmed by 4 bases and 3 bases, with 9 bases remaining between them. The germline V gene has CDR1 SGHNT and CDR2 YYREEE (reference sequence). The length of the CDR3 is 13 residues. CDR3 in amino acids: CASSTGQTDTQYF. As DNA, the CDR3 is TGTGCCAGCAGCACCGGACAGACAGATACGCAGTATTTT.

V gene TRBV27 combines with J gene TRBJ2-5; 12 bases align to TRBD2. This CDR3 region has 17 residues. Germline V gene lookup returns CDR1 MNHEY and CDR2 SMNVEV (reference sequence). V lost 5 bases and J lost 4; bases outside the gene matches: 11. As DNA, the CDR3 is TGTGCCAGCAGTACTAGCGGGGGGCCTCTCCCCCCAGAGACCCAGTACTTC. This translates into CASSTSGGPLPPETQYF.